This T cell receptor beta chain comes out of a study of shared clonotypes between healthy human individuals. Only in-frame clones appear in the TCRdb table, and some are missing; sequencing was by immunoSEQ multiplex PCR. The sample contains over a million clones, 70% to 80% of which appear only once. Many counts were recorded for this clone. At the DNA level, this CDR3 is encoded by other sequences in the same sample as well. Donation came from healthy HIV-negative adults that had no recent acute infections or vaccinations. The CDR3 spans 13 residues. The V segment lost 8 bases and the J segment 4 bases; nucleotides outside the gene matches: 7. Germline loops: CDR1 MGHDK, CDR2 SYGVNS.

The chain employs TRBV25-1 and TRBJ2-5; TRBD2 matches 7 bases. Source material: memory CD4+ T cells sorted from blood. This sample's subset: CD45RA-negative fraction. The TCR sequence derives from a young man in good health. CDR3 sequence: CASSSGPPETQYF. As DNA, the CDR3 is TGTGCCAGCTCTAGCGGTCCCCCAGAGACCCAGTACTTC. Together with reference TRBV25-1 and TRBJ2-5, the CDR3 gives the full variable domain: EADIYQTPRYLVIGTGKKITLECSQTMGHDKMYWYQQDPGMELHLIHYSYGVNSTEKGDLSSESTVSRIRTEHFPLTLESARPSHTSQYLCASSSGPPETQYFGPGTRLLVL.